This note documents a single T cell receptor (beta chain) sequence. What it recognizes is unknown. The source of the sample is a study of CD8 T cells in ankylosing spondylitis. A single record per CDR3 protein comes from TCRdb applying MiXCR to the 5' RACE reads. The sample consists of 450,000 or so distinct CDR3 sequences, about 25% of them appearing once. Study findings and constraints: Significant enrichment of disease-linked clones was reportedly seen in matched ankylosing spondylitis synovial fluid. Seemingly characteristic of ankylosing spondylitis blood was a TCR beta motif consisting of roughly 8 highly homologous variants.

The ends lost 4 bases at V and 5 bases at J; junction bases unmatched: 8. Germline V gene data show CDR1 as SGHRS and CDR2 as YFSETQ. CDR3 length: 15 residues. The V gene is TRBV5-1, the J gene TRBJ2-3; 9 bases are a match to TRBD1. The TCR originated in a male donor with ankylosing spondylitis. Material for sequencing was blood, either unsorted or a sorted T cell fraction (not recorded which). CDR3 amino acids: CASSPWTGAGDTQYF. DNA of the CDR3: TGCGCCAGCAGCCCCTGGACAGGGGCGGGAGATACGCAGTATTTT.